What follows are 15 T cell receptor beta chains derived from one specimen sequenced in a study of T cell responses to AZD1222 COVID-19 vaccine. Sequencing used immunoSEQ multiplex PCR; TCRdb keeps in-frame clones, though not all of them. The sample lists around 140,000 clones, approximately 90% occurring once. The sample in question was peripheral blood, obtained 28 days after the second AZD1222 dose. Receptors were obtained from an adult who received the AZD1222 COVID-19 vaccine.

The CDR3, as DNA: TGTGCCAGCAGCTATAAACAGGTCTCAAACTATGGCTACACCTTC. Its protein is CASSYKQVSNYGYTF. The rearrangement links TRBV2 to TRBJ1-2, with a possible D match to TRBD1 (5 bases). This CDR3 contains 15 residues. Germline values: CDR1 SNHLY, CDR2 FYNNEI. Trimming stripped 6 bases from V and 2 bases from J, with 16 bases between.

The rearrangement uses TRBV7-6 and TRBJ2-7, with 13 positions matching TRBD2. The V gene end was trimmed by 1 base and the J gene end by 0 bases; junction bases not matched to a gene: 6. CDR1 is SGHVS and CDR2 is FNYEAQ in the germline V gene. There are 18 residues in the CDR3. CDR3 DNA sequence: TGTGCCAGCAGCTTAGAGGTCGGACTAGCGGGGGCCTCCTACGAGCAGTACTTC. Its protein is CASSLEVGLAGASYEQYF.

The chain recombines TRBV28 with TRBJ1-3; tentatively, D is TRBD1 (5 bases). CDR1 and CDR2 (germline): MDHEN, SYDVKM. V gave up 3 bases and J gave up 4 bases, with 7 bases separating them. This CDR3 spans 13 amino acids. In DNA, the CDR3 is TGTGCCAGCAGTTTTGAGGGGGGAAACACCATATATTTT. It is translated as CASSFEGGNTIYF.

The chain employs TRBV7-9 and TRBJ1-2; D is unresolved. Trimming took off 6 bases at V and 0 bases at J, with 8 bases between the two ends. The CDR3 extends over 13 amino acids. Germline lookup yields CDR1 SEHNR and CDR2 FQNEAQ (reference sequence). The CDR3 DNA sequence: TGTGCCAGCAGTGTGGGGTCTAACTATGGCTACACCTTC. Its protein product is CASSVGSNYGYTF.

CDR3 nucleotide sequence: TGTGCCAGCAGCCAAGGCGGGGGGGCAGGTCAGCCCCAGCATTTT. Translating gives CASSQGGGAGQPQHF. J is TRBJ1-5 and V is TRBV4-2, with TRBD1 as a possible D gene (6 bases). Germline V lookup: CDR1 LGHNA, CDR2 YNFKEQ. V was pared by 1 base and J by 6 bases, with 13 bases between. CDR3 size: 15 residues.

The chain couples TRBV11-2 to TRBJ1-2; 7 bases fit TRBD1. Germline CDR1 reads SGHAT; CDR2 reads FQNNGV. J lost 2 bases, V lost 5 bases, and 11 bases had no gene match. The length of the CDR3 is 16 residues. As DNA, the CDR3 is TGTGCCAGCAGCGGCTTAGGGAGGGGACAGAACTATGGCTACACCTTC. Its protein is CASSGLGRGQNYGYTF.

The rearrangement links TRBV6-5 to TRBJ1-1; D is perhaps TRBD1 (5 bases). The CDR3 is 15 residues long. The V gene's germline CDR1 is MNHEY and CDR2 SVGAGI. Trimming removed 3 bases at V and 6 bases at J, with 17 bases between. DNA for the CDR3: TGTGCCAGCAGTTATGACCATAATGGGGGGTCTGAAGCTTTCTTT. As protein: CASSYDHNGGSEAFF.

The genes are TRBV19 and TRBJ1-5; tentatively, D is TRBD1 (5 bases). Germline V gives CDR1 LNHDA, CDR2 SQIVND (reference sequence). There are 15 residues in the CDR3. The ends were cut back, 1 base at V and 7 bases at J, with 14 bases in the middle. CDR3 DNA sequence: TGTGCCAGTAGTATAGTGGGGGGGGAGCGACAGCCCCAGCATTTT. Protein sequence: CASSIVGGERQPQHF.

The V and J genes are TRBV5-8 and TRBJ1-2; D gene unclear. Germline CDR1 reads SGHTS; CDR2 reads YDEGEE. V was shortened by 2 bases and J by 6 bases, with 11 bases between the two germline ends. This CDR3 is built from 13 residues. CDR3 sequence reads: CASSFPWSDGYTF. CDR3 nucleotides: TGTGCCAGCAGCTTTCCGTGGAGCGATGGCTACACCTTC.

This clone was seen a single time. The chain links TRBV6-6 to TRBJ1-1, with D possibly TRBD1 on 5 matching bases. V gave up 5 bases and J gave up 0 bases, with 22 bases separating them. The CDR3 is 18 amino acids. CDR1 and CDR2 (germline): MNHNY, SVGAGI (reference sequence). The chain's CDR3 is CASSPTLPGRSMNTEAFF. CDR3 coding DNA: TGTGCCAGCAGTCCTACACTGCCGGGACGGTCTATGAACACTGAAGCTTTCTTT.

This clone has just one count. The chain is built from TRBV4-3 and TRBJ2-1; 11 nucleotides align to TRBD2. The CDR3 has 15 residues. V was pared by 2 bases and J by 8 bases, with 5 bases of the junction left unmatched. Germline V gives CDR1 LGHNA, CDR2 YSLEER. CDR3 protein: CASSQSLAGGDEQFF. CDR3 nucleotide sequence: TGCGCCAGCAGCCAAAGTCTAGCGGGAGGTGATGAGCAGTTCTTC.

This sequence joins TRBV4-1 and TRBJ1-6, with D uncertain. The CDR3 covers 16 residues. The germline V gene encodes CDR1 MGHRA and CDR2 YSYEKL. The V end lost 0 bases, the J end lost 0 bases, and 6 bases lay between the germline ends. The CDR3 reads CASSQDLSSYNSPLHF. CDR3 nucleotide sequence: TGCGCCAGCAGCCAAGACCTTAGCTCCTATAATTCACCCCTCCACTTT.

The chain carries TRBV11-3 and TRBJ2-1; maybe TRBD2 (5 bases). The CDR3 sequence is 13 residues long. The ends were cut back, 1 base at V and 12 bases at J, with 13 bases in the middle. In germline, CDR1 is SGHNT, CDR2 YENEEA. CDR3 region: CASSLVRMSGQFF. In DNA form, the CDR3 reads TGTGCCAGCAGCTTAGTAAGAATGAGCGGGCAGTTCTTC.

The gene calls are TRBV12-3 or TRBV12-4 and TRBJ2-5; D is uncertain. Trimming removed 2 bases from V and 6 bases from J, with 4 bases in between. The CDR3 spans 11 residues. The CDR3 nucleotides are TGTGCCAGCAGTTTAACCCAGACCCAGTACTTC. Translation gives CASSLTQTQYF.

For the CDR3, the DNA is TGTGCCAGCAGCGTGACTTCTAGCGGGAGCGGCGGGGAGCTGTTTTTT. Encoded protein: CASSVTSSGSGGELFF. V and J are TRBV9 and TRBJ2-2; 10 nucleotides match TRBD2. CDR1 is SGDLS, CDR2 YYNGEE, per germline. Unmatched junction bases numbered 8, after V lost 2 bases and J lost 7 bases. This CDR3 has 16 amino acids.